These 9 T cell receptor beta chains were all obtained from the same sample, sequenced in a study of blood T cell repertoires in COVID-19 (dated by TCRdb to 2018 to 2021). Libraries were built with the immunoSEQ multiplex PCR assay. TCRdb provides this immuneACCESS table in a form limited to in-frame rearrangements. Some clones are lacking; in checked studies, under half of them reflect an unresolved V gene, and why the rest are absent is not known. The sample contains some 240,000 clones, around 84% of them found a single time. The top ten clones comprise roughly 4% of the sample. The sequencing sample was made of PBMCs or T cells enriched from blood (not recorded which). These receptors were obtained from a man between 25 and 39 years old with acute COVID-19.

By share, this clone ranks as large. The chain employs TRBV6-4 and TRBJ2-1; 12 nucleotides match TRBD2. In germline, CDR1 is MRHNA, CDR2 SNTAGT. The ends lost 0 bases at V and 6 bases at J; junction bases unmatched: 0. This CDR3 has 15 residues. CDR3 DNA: TGTGCCAGCAGTGACTCGACTAGCGGGAGCAATGAGCAGTTCTTC. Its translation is CASSDSTSGSNEQFF.

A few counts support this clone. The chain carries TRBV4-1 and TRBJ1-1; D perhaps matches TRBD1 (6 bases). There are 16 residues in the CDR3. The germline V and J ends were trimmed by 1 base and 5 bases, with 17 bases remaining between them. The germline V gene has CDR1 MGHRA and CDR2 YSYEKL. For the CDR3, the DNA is TGCGCCAGCAGCCAAGTCGTCGACAGGTTTCAAACTGAAGCTTTCTTT. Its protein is CASSQVVDRFQTEAFF.

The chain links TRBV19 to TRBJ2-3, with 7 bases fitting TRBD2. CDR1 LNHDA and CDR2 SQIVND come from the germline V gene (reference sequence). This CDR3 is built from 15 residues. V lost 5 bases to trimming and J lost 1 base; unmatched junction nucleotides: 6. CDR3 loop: CASSATSAGTDTQYF. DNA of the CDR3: TGTGCCAGTAGTGCAACTAGCGCCGGCACAGATACGCAGTATTTT.

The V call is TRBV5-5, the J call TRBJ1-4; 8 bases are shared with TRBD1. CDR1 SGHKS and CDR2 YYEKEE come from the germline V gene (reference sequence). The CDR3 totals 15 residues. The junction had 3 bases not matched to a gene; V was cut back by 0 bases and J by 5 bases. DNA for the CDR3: TGTGCCAGCAGCTTGGCCGACAGGGGAAATGAAAAACTGTTTTTT. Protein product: CASSLADRGNEKLFF. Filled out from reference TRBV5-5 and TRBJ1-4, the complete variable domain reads DAGVTQSPTHLIKTRGQQVTLRCSPISGHKSVSWYQQVLGQGPQFIFQYYEKEERGRGNFPDRFSARQFPNYSSELNVNALLLGDSALYLCASSLADRGNEKLFFGSGTQLSVL.

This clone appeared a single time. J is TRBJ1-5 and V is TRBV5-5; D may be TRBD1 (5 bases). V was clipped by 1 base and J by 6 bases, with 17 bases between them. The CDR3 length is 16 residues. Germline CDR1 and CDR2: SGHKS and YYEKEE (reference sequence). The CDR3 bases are TGTGCCAGCAGCTTGTCGGCCAGGGTCCCTGGTCAGCCCCAGCATTTT. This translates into CASSLSARVPGQPQHF. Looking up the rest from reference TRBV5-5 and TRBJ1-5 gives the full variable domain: DAGVTQSPTHLIKTRGQQVTLRCSPISGHKSVSWYQQVLGQGPQFIFQYYEKEERGRGNFPDRFSARQFPNYSSELNVNALLLGDSALYLCASSLSARVPGQPQHFGDGTRLSIL.

CDR3 loop: CASSSPPPRYNEQFF. The CDR3 DNA sequence: TGTGCCAGCAGTTCGCCTCCTCCTAGGTACAATGAGCAGTTCTTC. The chain joins TRBV6-2 or TRBV6-3 to TRBJ2-1; the D is unclear. Germline V lookup: CDR1 MNHEY, CDR2 SVGEGT. The CDR3 totals 15 residues. Deletions cut 4 bases from V and 4 bases from J, with 14 bases between.

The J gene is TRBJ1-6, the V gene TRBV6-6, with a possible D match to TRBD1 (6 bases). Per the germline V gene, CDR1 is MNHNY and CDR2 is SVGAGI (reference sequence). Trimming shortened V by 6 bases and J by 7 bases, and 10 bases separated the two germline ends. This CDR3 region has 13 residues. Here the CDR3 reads CASRDSKNSPLHF. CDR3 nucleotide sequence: TGTGCCAGCAGGGACAGCAAAAATTCACCCCTCCACTTT.

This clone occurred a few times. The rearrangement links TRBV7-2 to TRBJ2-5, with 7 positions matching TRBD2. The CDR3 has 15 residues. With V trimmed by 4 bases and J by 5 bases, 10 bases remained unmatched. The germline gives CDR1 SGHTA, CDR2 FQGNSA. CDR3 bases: TGTGCCAGCAGCTCTTCCGGGACTACCGGCGAGACCCAGTACTTC. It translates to CASSSSGTTGETQYF.

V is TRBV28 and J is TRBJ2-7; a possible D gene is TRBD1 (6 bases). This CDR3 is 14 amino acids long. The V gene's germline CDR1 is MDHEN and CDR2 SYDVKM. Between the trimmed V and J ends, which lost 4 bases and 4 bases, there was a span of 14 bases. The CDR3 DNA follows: TGTGCCAGCAGTTCAGGGGATAAATTATACGAGCAGTACGTC. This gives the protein CASSSGDKLYEQYV.